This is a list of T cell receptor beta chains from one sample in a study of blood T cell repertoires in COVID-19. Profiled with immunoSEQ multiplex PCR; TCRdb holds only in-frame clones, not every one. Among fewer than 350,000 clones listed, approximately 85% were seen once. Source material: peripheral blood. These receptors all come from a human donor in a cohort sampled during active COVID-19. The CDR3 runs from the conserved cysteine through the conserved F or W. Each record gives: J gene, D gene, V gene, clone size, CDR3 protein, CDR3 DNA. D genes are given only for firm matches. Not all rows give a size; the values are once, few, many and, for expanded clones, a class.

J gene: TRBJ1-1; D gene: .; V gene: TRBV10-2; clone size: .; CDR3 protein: CASSEDPIRAEAFF; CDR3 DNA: TGCGCCAGCAGTGAGGACCCAATCCGGGCTGAAGCTTTCTTT
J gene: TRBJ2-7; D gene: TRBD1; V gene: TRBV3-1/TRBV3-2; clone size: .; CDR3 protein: CASSLGTANYEQYF; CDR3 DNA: TGTGCCAGCAGCTTAGGGACAGCCAACTACGAGCAGTACTTC
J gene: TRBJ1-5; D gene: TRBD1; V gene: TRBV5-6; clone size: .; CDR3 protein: CASSLGGQGGQPQHF; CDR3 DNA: TGTGCCAGCAGCTTGGGCGGACAGGGAGGCCAGCCCCAGCATTTT
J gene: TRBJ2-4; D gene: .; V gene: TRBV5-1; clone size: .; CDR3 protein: CASSFGDLKNIQYF; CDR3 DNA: TGCGCCAGCAGTTTCGGAGATTTAAAAAACATTCAGTACTTC
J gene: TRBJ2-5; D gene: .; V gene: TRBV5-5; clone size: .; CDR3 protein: CASSFGGETQYF; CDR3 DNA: TGTGCCAGCAGCTTTGGGGGGGAGACCCAGTACTTC
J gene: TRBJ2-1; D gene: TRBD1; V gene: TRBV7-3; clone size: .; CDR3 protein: CASSRPPTVDRDEQFF; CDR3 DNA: TGTGCCAGCAGCCGTCCCCCCACAGTTGACAGGGATGAGCAGTTCTTC
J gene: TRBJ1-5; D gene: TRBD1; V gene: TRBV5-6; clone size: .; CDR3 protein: CASSRDRDQPQHF; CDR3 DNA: TGTGCCAGCAGCAGGGACAGGGACCAGCCCCAGCATTTT
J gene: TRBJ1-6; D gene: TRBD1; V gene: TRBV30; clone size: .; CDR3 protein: CAWRTRGSYNSPLHF; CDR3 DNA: TGTGCCTGGAGAACCAGGGGGAGCTATAATTCACCCCTCCACTTT
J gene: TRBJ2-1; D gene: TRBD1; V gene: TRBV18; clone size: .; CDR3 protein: CASSLTGDPSSYNEQFF; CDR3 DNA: TGTGCCAGCTCACTCACAGGGGACCCTAGCTCCTACAATGAGCAGTTCTTC
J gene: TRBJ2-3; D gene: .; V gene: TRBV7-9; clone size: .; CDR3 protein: CASSHNRLLGAGDTQYF; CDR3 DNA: TGTGCCAGCAGCCACAACCGGTTGTTGGGGGCGGGAGATACGCAGTATTTT
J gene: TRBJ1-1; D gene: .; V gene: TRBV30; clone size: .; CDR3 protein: CAWSLFGVMANTEAFF; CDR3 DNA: TGTGCCTGGAGCCTATTTGGAGTTATGGCGAACACTGAAGCTTTCTTT
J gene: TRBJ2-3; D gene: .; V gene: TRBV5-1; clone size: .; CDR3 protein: CASSLGGTADTQYF; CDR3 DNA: TGCGCCAGCAGCCTAGGGGGAACAGCGGATACGCAGTATTTT
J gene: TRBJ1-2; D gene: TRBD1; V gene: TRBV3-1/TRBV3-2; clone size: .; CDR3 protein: CASSQRGQGIDYGYTF; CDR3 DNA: TGTGCCAGCAGCCAGAGGGGACAGGGAATCGACTATGGCTACACCTTC
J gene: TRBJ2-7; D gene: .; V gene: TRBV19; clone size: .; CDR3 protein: CASSIRGLSYEQYF; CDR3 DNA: TGTGCCAGTAGTATCAGGGGCCTTTCCTACGAGCAGTACTTC
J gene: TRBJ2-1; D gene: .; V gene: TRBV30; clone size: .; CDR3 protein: CACGWNEQFF; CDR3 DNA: TGTGCCTGCGGGTGGAATGAGCAGTTCTTC
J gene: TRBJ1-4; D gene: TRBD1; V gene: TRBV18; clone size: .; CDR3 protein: CASSQGQPTNEKLFF; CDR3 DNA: TGTGCCAGCTCCCAGGGACAGCCAACTAATGAAAAACTGTTTTTT
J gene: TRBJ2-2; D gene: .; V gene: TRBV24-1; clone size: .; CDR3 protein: CATETGYTGELFF; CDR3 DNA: TGTGCCACTGAGACAGGTTACACCGGGGAGCTGTTTTTT
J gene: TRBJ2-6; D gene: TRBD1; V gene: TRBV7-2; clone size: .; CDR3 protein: CASSKQGAANVLTF; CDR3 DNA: TGTGCCAGCAGCAAACAGGGGGCGGCCAACGTCCTGACTTTC
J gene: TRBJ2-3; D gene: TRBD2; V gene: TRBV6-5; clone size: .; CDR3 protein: CASSYGTSGGTNTQYF; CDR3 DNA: TGTGCCAGCAGTTACGGCACTAGCGGGGGGACGAATACGCAGTATTTT
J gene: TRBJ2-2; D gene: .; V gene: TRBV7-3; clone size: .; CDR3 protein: CASSFIGGELFF; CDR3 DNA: TGTGCCAGCAGCTTTATCGGCGGGGAGCTGTTTTTT
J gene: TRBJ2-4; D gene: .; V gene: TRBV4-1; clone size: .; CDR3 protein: CASSQGSGKNIQYF; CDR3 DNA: TGCGCCAGCAGCCAAGGGTCCGGCAAAAACATTCAGTACTTC
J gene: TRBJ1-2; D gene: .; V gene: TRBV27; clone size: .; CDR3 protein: CASSLAGDYGYTF; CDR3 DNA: TGTGCCAGCAGTTTAGCAGGGGACTATGGCTACACCTTC
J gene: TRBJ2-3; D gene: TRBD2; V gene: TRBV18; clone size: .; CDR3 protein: CASSPSLAGVIDTQYF; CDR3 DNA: TGTGCCAGCTCACCCTCACTAGCGGGGGTTATAGATACGCAGTATTTT
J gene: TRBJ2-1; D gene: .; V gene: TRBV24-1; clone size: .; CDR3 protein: CATRDTGSHNEQFF; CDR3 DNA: TGTGCCACCAGAGACACAGGCTCCCACAATGAGCAGTTCTTC
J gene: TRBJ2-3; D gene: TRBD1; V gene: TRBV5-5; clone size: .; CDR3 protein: CASSLRQGPPTDTQYF; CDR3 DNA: TGTGCCAGCAGCTTGAGACAGGGGCCTCCAACAGATACGCAGTATTTT
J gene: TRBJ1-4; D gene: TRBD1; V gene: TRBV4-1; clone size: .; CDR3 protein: CASSQPGQTNEKLFF; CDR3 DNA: TGCGCCAGCAGCCAACCGGGACAGACTAATGAAAAACTGTTTTTT
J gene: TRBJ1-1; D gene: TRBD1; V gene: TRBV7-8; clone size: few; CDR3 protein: CASSLADRGTEAFF; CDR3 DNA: TGTGCCAGCAGCTTAGCTGACAGGGGCACTGAAGCTTTCTTT
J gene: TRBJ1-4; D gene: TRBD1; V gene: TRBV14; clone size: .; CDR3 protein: CASSQPGQLLEKLFF; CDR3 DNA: TGTGCCAGCAGCCAACCGGGACAGCTTCTTGAAAAACTGTTTTTT
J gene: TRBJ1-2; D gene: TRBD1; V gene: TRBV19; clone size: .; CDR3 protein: CASSILAQGAFYGYTF; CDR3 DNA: TGTGCCAGTAGTATCCTAGCACAGGGGGCGTTCTATGGCTACACCTTC
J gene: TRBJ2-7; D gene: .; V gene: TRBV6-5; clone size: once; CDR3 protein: CASSYSWDKPTYEQYF; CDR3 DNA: TGTGCCAGCAGTTACTCGTGGGACAAGCCCACCTACGAGCAGTACTTC
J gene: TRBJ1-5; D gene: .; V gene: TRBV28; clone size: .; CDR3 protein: CASSFLRLENQPQHF; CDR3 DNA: TGTGCCAGCAGTTTTCTGCGCCTCGAAAATCAGCCCCAGCATTTT
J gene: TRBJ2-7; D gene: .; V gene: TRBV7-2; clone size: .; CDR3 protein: CASSLGNRMGDEQYF; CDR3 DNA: TGTGCCAGCAGCTTAGGTAACCGGATGGGAGACGAGCAGTACTTC
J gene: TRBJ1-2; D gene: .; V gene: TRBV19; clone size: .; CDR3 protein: CASSIVWTMGHGDYGYTF; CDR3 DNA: TGTGCCAGTAGTATAGTGTGGACAATGGGCCATGGGGACTATGGCTACACCTTC
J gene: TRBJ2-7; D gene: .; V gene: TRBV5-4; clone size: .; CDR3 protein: CASSFVGVEQYF; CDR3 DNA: TGTGCCAGCAGCTTCGTGGGAGTGGAGCAGTACTTC
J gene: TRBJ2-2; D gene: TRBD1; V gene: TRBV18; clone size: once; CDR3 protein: CASSEDRPNTGELFF; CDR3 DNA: TGTGCCAGCTCGGAGGACAGGCCGAACACCGGGGAGCTGTTTTTT
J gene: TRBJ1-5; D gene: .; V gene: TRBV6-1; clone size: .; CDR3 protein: CASSEAAWAQPQHF; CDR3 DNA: TGTGCCAGCAGTGAAGCTGCTTGGGCGCAGCCCCAGCATTTT
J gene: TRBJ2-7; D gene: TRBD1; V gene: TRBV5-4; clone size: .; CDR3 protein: CASSLGGSGGTYEQYF; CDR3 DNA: TGTGCCAGCAGCTTGGGCGGGTCAGGGGGTACCTACGAGCAGTACTTC
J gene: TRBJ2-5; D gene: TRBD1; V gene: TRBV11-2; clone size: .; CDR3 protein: CASSLAGTEETQYF; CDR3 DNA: TGTGCCAGCAGCTTAGCTGGGACAGAGGAGACCCAGTACTTC
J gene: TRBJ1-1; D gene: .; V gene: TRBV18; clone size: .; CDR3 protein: CASSPPAGMNTEAFF; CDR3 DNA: TGTGCCAGCTCACCACCAGCAGGGATGAACACTGAAGCTTTCTTT
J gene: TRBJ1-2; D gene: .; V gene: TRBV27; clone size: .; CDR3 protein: CASRANRDTGSWGYGYTF; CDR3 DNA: TGTGCCAGCAGGGCTAACCGGGACACCGGTTCGTGGGGCTATGGCTACACCTTC
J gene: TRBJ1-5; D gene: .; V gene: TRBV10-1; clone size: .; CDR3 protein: CASSADSLEQPQHF; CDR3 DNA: TGCGCCAGCAGTGCGGACAGCCTCGAGCAGCCCCAGCATTTT
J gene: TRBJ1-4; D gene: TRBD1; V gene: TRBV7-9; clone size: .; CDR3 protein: CASSLGTGSVKQEKLFF; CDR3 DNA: TGTGCCAGCAGCTTAGGGACAGGGAGTGTTAAACAGGAAAAACTGTTTTTT
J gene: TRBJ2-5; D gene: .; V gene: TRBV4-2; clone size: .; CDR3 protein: CASSQDSSNQETQYF; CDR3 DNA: TGTGCCAGCAGCCAAGATTCGAGTAACCAAGAGACCCAGTACTTC
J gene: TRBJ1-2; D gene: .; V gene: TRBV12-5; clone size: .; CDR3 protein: CASGPPKRSPNYGYTF; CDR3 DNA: TGTGCTAGTGGTCCTCCGAAGCGGTCCCCTAACTATGGCTACACCTTC
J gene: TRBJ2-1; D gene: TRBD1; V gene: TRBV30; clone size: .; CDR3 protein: CAWSGIEGAGNEQFF; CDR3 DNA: TGTGCCTGGAGTGGGATTGAGGGGGCCGGGAATGAGCAGTTCTTC
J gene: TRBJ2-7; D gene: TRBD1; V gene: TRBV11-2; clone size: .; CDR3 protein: CASSLDPRDSNYEQYF; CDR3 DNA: TGTGCCAGCAGCTTAGATCCCCGGGACAGCAACTACGAGCAGTACTTC
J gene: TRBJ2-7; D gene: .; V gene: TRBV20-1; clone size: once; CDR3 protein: CSAKTQYEQYF; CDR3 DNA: TGCAGTGCTAAGACTCAGTACGAGCAGTACTTC
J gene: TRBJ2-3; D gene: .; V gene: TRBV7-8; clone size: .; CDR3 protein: CASILASLAGAPDTQYF; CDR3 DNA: TGTGCCAGCATCCTCGCCTCGTTGGCAGGGGCCCCAGATACGCAGTATTTT
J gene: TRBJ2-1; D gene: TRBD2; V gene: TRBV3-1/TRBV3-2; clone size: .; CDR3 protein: CASSQKGTSGPRSYNEQFF; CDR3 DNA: TGTGCCAGCAGCCAAAAGGGGACTAGCGGGCCCCGCTCCTACAATGAGCAGTTCTTC
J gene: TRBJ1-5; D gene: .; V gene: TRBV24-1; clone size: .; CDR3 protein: CATKATGFNQPQHF; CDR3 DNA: TGTGCCACCAAGGCTACAGGATTCAATCAGCCCCAGCATTTT
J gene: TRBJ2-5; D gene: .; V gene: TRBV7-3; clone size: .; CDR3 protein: CASSFGGETQYF; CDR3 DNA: TGTGCCAGCAGCTTCGGGGGAGAGACCCAGTACTTC
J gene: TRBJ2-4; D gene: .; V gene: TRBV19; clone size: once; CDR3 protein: CASRASNIQYF; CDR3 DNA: TGTGCTAGTAGAGCGTCAAACATTCAGTACTTC
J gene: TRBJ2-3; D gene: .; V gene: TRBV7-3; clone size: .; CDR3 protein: CASSLSGPSTDTQYF; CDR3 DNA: TGTGCCAGCAGCTTATCTGGGCCCAGCACAGATACGCAGTATTTT
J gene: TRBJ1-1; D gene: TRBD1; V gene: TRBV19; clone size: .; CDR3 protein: CASSERQGVDAFF; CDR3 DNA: TGTGCCAGTAGTGAGCGACAGGGGGTGGATGCTTTCTTT
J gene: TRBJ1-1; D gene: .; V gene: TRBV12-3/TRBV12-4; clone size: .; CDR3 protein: CASSLAQDTAFF; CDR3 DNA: TGTGCCAGCAGTTTAGCCCAGGACACAGCTTTCTTT
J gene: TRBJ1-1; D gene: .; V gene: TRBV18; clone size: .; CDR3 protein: CASSPQGQPNTEAFF; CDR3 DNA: TGTGCCAGCTCACCACAAGGACAGCCAAACACTGAAGCTTTCTTT
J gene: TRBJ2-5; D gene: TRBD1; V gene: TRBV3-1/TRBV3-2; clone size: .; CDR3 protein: CASSLGQGRYGTQYF; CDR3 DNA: TGTGCCAGCAGCCTCGGACAGGGGCGATATGGGACCCAGTACTTC
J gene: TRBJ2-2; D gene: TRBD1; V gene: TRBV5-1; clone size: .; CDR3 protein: CASSATGDGGELFF; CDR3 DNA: TGCGCCAGCAGCGCTACAGGGGACGGCGGGGAGCTGTTTTTT
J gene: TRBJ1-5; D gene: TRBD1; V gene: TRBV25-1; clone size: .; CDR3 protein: CASGQVPGQPQHF; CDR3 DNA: TGTGCCAGCGGACAGGTTCCCGGTCAGCCCCAGCATTTT